This is a list of T cell receptor beta chains from one sample in a study of cytomegalovirus exposure and HLA in healthy donors. Generated by immunoSEQ multiplex PCR, the TCRdb table keeps only in-frame clones and is missing some. The sample lists approximately 190,000 clones, about 80% seen once, with less than 8.5% in the top ten. What was sequenced was PBMCs. The receptors were sampled from a man in his late teens or twenties in good health and CMV-seropositive. Each CDR3 is given with its conserved first and last residue. A D gene is named only where the DNA matches it firmly. Expanded clones are given a class, and other clones once, few, many or no size at all.

>TRBJ1-2|TRBV28|.|.|17
CASSRVTGFEVNYGYTF
TGTGCCAGCAGTCGCGTTACAGGGTTTGAGGTCAACTATGGCTACACCTTC
>TRBJ1-3|TRBV7-9|.|.|14
CASYRVTSGNTIYF
TGTGCCAGCTACAGGGTAACGAGTGGAAACACCATATATTTT
>TRBJ2-2|TRBV18|once|TRBD2|17
CASSRDALAGNTGELFF
TGTGCCAGCTCACGCGATGCCCTAGCGGGAAACACCGGGGAGCTGTTTTTT
>TRBJ1-1|TRBV30|few|.|13
CAWSVPGTYEAFF
TGTGCCTGGAGTGTACCCGGGACATATGAAGCTTTCTTT
>TRBJ2-1|TRBV18|.|TRBD1|13
CASSHDDRGREFF
TGTGCCAGCTCGCACGATGACAGGGGACGAGAGTTCTTC
>TRBJ1-2|TRBV4-2|few|TRBD1|15
CASTGDRVSDYGYTF
TGTGCCAGCACGGGGGACAGGGTCTCCGACTATGGCTACACCTTC
>TRBJ2-1|TRBV11-2|.|TRBD2|17
CASSPTFRTSGRSEQFF
TGTGCCAGCAGCCCGACTTTTAGGACTAGCGGGAGGAGTGAGCAGTTCTTC
>TRBJ2-1|TRBV29-1|.|.|13
CSAERGLRNEQFF
TGCAGCGCCGAAAGGGGTTTACGGAATGAGCAGTTCTTC
>TRBJ2-2|TRBV15|once|TRBD2|15
CATSRGLAGTGELFF
TGTGCCACCAGCAGGGGACTAGCGGGTACCGGGGAGCTGTTTTTT
>TRBJ2-5|TRBV2|once|TRBD2|16
CASRSTSGSGGETQYF
TGTGCCAGCAGGTCGACTAGCGGTTCCGGGGGGGAGACCCAGTACTTC
>TRBJ1-4|TRBV27|.|TRBD1|15
CASRPGDRENEKLFF
TGTGCCAGCAGACCCGGGGACAGGGAAAATGAAAAACTGTTTTTT
>TRBJ1-4|TRBV7-6|.|TRBD1|18
CASSLRSRRDRASEKLFF
TGTGCCAGCAGCTTAAGGAGTCGCCGGGACAGGGCTAGCGAAAAACTGTTTTTT
>TRBJ2-3|TRBV6-4|.|.|14
CASSRTASTDTQYF
TGTGCCAGCAGTCGTACAGCAAGCACAGATACGCAGTATTTT
>TRBJ2-7|TRBV15|.|.|14
CATSRDPLSYEQYF
TGTGCCACCAGCAGAGATCCCCTTTCCTACGAGCAGTACTTC
>TRBJ1-1|TRBV6-6|.|.|11
CASSPSLEAFF
TGTGCCAGCAGCCCTAGCCTTGAAGCTTTCTTT
>TRBJ2-3|TRBV15|.|.|16
CATSPLHSSSTDTQYF
TGTGCCACCAGCCCCCTGCACAGCTCTAGCACAGATACGCAGTATTTT
>TRBJ2-2|TRBV2|.|.|13
CARQQGRSGELFF
TGTGCCAGACAACAGGGGAGGTCCGGGGAGCTGTTTTTT
>TRBJ1-1|TRBV29-1|.|.|13
CSVGARGGTEAFF
TGCAGCGTTGGGGCGCGGGGGGGCACTGAAGCTTTCTTT